One and the same sample provided the 15 T cell receptor beta chains below, sequenced in a study of cytomegalovirus exposure and HLA in healthy donors. Vbeta (60) and Jbeta (13) primers were used in the PCR. Profiled with immunoSEQ multiplex PCR; TCRdb holds only in-frame clones, not every one. In all, the sample yields some 120,000 clones. The sequenced sample consisted of PBMCs. These receptor sequences come from a man aged 25 to 40 in good health and CMV-seronegative.

V usage is TRBV23-1 and J usage is TRBJ1-3; 7 nucleotides agree with TRBD1. TRBV23-1 is labeled an ORF, and its function is uncertain. CDR3 length: 14 amino acids. Unmatched junction bases numbered 5, after V lost 7 bases and J lost 2 bases. CDR3 DNA sequence: TGCGCCAGCATAGGACAGGCGGCTGGAAACACCATATATTTT. Amino acid sequence: CASIGQAAGNTIYF.

V and J are TRBV30 and TRBJ1-2, with a tentative D call TRBD1 (5 bases). The CDR3 runs 14 residues. V dropped 4 bases and J dropped 4 bases, with 16 bases sitting between them. The germline V gene encodes CDR1 GTSNPN and CDR2 SVGIG (reference sequence). DNA of the CDR3: TGTGCCTGGACCTCGGGTTGGAGGGGCTATGGCTACACCTTC. The encoded protein is CAWTSGWRGYGYTF.

V gene TRBV29-1 combines with J gene TRBJ1-2; possible D gene TRBD1, 5 bases. CDR3 length equals 21 residues. The V and J ends lost 5 bases and 0 bases respectively, with 34 bases between them. Germline V lookup: CDR1 SQVTM, CDR2 ANQGSEA. CDR3: CSVSAGWGMTDTNSPNYGYTF. The CDR3, as DNA: TGCAGCGTTTCGGCGGGATGGGGGATGACAGACACGAACTCTCCTAACTATGGCTACACCTTC.

The chain employs TRBV7-3 and TRBJ1-6; D not certain. The CDR3 has 11 residues. The V and J ends lost 4 bases and 16 bases respectively, with 11 bases between them. Germline V gene lookup returns CDR1 SGHTA and CDR2 FQGTGA. CDR3 nucleotides: TGTGCCAGCAGCTCCGGGTCAGTTCTCCACTTT. Translating gives CASSSGSVLHF. Full variable domain (remainder filled in from reference TRBV7-3 and TRBJ1-6): GAGVSQTPSNKVTEKGKYVELRCDPISGHTALYWYRQSLGQGPEFLIYFQGTGAADDSGLPNDRFFAVRPEGSVSTLKIQRTERGDSAVYLCASSSGSVLHFGNGTRLTVT.

The CDR3 DNA is TGTGCCAGCAGCCGGGGGACAGGGTATTTTTTCGAGGCGGAGACCCAGTACTTC. Encoded protein: CASSRGTGYFFEAETQYF. The chain is built from TRBV7-2 and TRBJ2-5; 9 nucleotides align to TRBD1. CDR3 size: 18 residues. Germline V gene lookup returns CDR1 SGHTA and CDR2 FQGNSA. J lost 5 bases, V lost 5 bases, and 18 bases had no gene match.

The V and J genes are TRBV9 and TRBJ2-5, with TRBD2 identical over 13 bases. Germline trimming cut 0 bases from V and 5 bases from J; bases unmatched to any gene: 4. Germline assignment: CDR1 SGDLS and CDR2 YYNGEE. The CDR3 spans 16 residues. In DNA form, the CDR3 reads TGTGCCAGCAGCGTAGAGGGACTAGCGGGGATGGAGACCCAGTACTTC. Amino acids: CASSVEGLAGMETQYF.

The chain combines TRBV15 with TRBJ2-2, with 9 bases lining up with TRBD1. Germline V gene data show CDR1 as LNHNV and CDR2 as YYDKDF (reference sequence). Unmatched junction bases numbered 8, after V lost 4 bases and J lost 5 bases. The CDR3 is 16 residues long. CDR3 nucleotides: TGTGCCACCAGCACCTGGACAGGGGTTGGAACCGGGGAGCTGTTTTTT. Protein sequence: CATSTWTGVGTGELFF.

The J gene is TRBJ2-7, the V gene TRBV7-3, with D tentatively TRBD1 (5 bases). Trimming left V 1 base short and J 6 bases short, with 10 bases between. This CDR3 is 13 amino acids long. Germline values: CDR1 SGHTA, CDR2 FQGTGA. The CDR3, as DNA: TGTGCCAGCAGCTTAAGCAGGGTTGGCGAGCAGTACTTC. The encoded protein is CASSLSRVGEQYF.

The chain employs TRBV5-4 and TRBJ2-5, with TRBD1 as a possible D gene (5 bases). Trimming stripped 4 bases from V and 0 bases from J, with 10 bases between. The CDR3 length is 14 residues. Per germline, CDR1 SGHNT and CDR2 YYREEE (reference sequence). The CDR3 sequence is CASSRTIYQETQYF. The CDR3 coding sequence is TGTGCCAGCAGCCGGACAATTTACCAAGAGACCCAGTACTTC.

The V and J genes are TRBV7-2 and TRBJ1-1, with 9 nucleotides matching TRBD1. The CDR3 spans 14 residues. The J segment lost 0 bases and the V segment lost 8 bases, leaving 4 bases of the junction unmatched. From germline, CDR1 is SGHTA and CDR2 FQGNSA. The DNA of the CDR3 is TGTGCCAGCCGGGGACAGGGAATGAACACTGAAGCTTTCTTT. Amino acid sequence: CASRGQGMNTEAFF.

The V gene is TRBV6-1, the J gene TRBJ2-2, with 7 bases lining up with TRBD1. Looked up from germline, CDR1 is MNHNS and CDR2 is SASEGT. The V and J ends lost 5 bases and 9 bases, in that order; junction bases with no gene match: 3. CDR3 length: 12 residues. CDR3 bases: TGTGCCAGCAGTAGGGGGCGATGGGAGCTGTTTTTT. Its translation: CASSRGRWELFF.

The rearrangement uses TRBV5-1 and TRBJ2-3; possibly TRBD2 for D (6 bases). Germline assignment: CDR1 SGHRS and CDR2 YFSETQ. The CDR3 covers 15 residues. Between the trimmed V and J ends, which lost 0 bases and 1 base, there was a span of 9 bases. In DNA form, the CDR3 reads TGCGCCAGCAGCTTGGGGTCGGGGGGCACAGATACGCAGTATTTT. Its protein product is CASSLGSGGTDTQYF.

CDR3 residues: CASSYSGGAPNEQFF. CDR3 nucleotide sequence: TGTGCCAGCAGTTATAGCGGGGGGGCCCCGAATGAGCAGTTCTTC. The chain employs TRBV6-5 and TRBJ2-1, with TRBD2 identical over 11 bases. With 3 bases clipped from V and 7 bases from J, the junction kept 5 bases outside the gene matches. This CDR3 is 15 amino acids long. The germline gives CDR1 MNHEY, CDR2 SVGAGI.

The chain has TRBV29-1 and TRBJ2-1, with 7 positions matching TRBD2. The V segment lost 5 bases and the J segment 1 base; nucleotides outside the gene matches: 14. The CDR3 loop spans 17 amino acids. Germline CDR1 and CDR2: SQVTM and ANQGSEA. The CDR3, as DNA: TGCAGCGTTTGGGGGGGGGATGAAGGGCAGTCCTACAATGAGCAGTTCTTC. It yields the protein CSVWGGDEGQSYNEQFF.

This chain links TRBV7-9 with TRBJ1-1, with a tentative D call TRBD1 (5 bases). V lost 5 bases, J lost 4 bases, and 11 bases lay in between. From germline, CDR1 is SEHNR and CDR2 FQNEAQ (reference sequence). The CDR3 is 13 amino acids. The DNA for the CDR3 is TGTGCCAGCAGCCCACCGGGGGGCACTGAAGCTTTCTTT. It is translated as CASSPPGGTEAFF.